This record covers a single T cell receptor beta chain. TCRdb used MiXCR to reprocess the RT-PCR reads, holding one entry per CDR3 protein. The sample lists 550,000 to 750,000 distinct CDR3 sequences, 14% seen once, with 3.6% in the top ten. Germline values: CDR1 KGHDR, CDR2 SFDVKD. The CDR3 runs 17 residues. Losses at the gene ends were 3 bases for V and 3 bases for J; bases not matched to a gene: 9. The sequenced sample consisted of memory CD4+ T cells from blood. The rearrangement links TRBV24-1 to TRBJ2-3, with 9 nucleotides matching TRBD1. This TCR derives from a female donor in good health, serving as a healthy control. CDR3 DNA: TGTGCCACCAGTGATAGCCTGCCGGACAGGGGAACAGATACGCAGTATTTT. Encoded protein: CATSDSLPDRGTDTQYF.